These T cell receptor beta chains were read from a single sample in a study of T cells in Graves' hyperthyroidism and ophthalmopathy. In TCRdb, the multiplex PCR reads were re-called with MiXCR into one record per CDR3 protein. The sample has under 450,000 distinct CDR3 sequences; approximately 15% are singletons. The sample comprised blood. Source of these receptors: a woman aged 18-35 years with Graves' hyperthyroidism. The CDR3 runs from the conserved cysteine through the conserved F or W. A D gene is named only where the DNA matches it firmly. Rows may omit the clone size; those that give it use once, few, many or a size class.

J gene,clone size,D gene,V gene,CDR3 DNA,CDR3 protein
TRBJ2-3,few,NA,TRBV18,TGTGCCAGCTCACCATATTCGGGACCGAGTACCGCAGATACGCAGTATTTT,CASSPYSGPSTADTQYF
TRBJ2-2,NA,TRBD2,TRBV12-3/TRBV12-4,TGTGCCAGCAGTTTAAATTTTGATCGGCTAGCGGGAATCGGGGAGCTGTTTTTT,CASSLNFDRLAGIGELFF
TRBJ2-7,many,TRBD1,TRBV27,TGTGCCAGCAGACGGGGACAGGCTTACTACGAGCAGTACTTC,CASRRGQAYYEQYF
TRBJ2-5,many,TRBD1,TRBV7-9,TGTGCCAGCAGCTCGGCCGGGACAGGGTTTTGGGCCCGGTACTTC,CASSSAGTGFWARYF
TRBJ1-2,many,NA,TRBV5-1,TGTGCCAGCAGCTTAGGCGGGAACTATGGCTACACCTTC,CASSLGGNYGYTF
TRBJ1-2,few,TRBD1,TRBV7-9,TGTGCCAGCAGCTCGAGGACAGGGTTGTACGGCTACACCTTC,CASSSRTGLYGYTF
TRBJ1-1,many,NA,TRBV6-2/TRBV6-3,TGTGCCAGCACCCCCCGAAGGGTAGGAACTGAAGCTTTCTTT,CASTPRRVGTEAFF
TRBJ1-5,NA,NA,TRBV25-1,TGTGCCAGCAGTGCTAGGGTCCGGGAGATAAATCAGCCCCAGCATTTT,CASSARVREINQPQHF
TRBJ2-3,many,NA,TRBV7-9,TGTGCCAGCAGCTGGGGGATTGGAACAGATACGCAGTATTTT,CASSWGIGTDTQYF
TRBJ2-3,many,TRBD2,TRBV20-1,TGCAGTGCTAGAGTCCCGGCTATAGCGGGCCATCGCACAGATACGCAGTATTTT,CSARVPAIAGHRTDTQYF
TRBJ2-3,NA,NA,TRBV5-4,TGTGCCAGCTCACCTGAGGGGGAGAAAGTAAGGTATTTT,CASSPEGEKVRYF
TRBJ2-5,many,NA,TRBV6-5,TGTGCCAGCAGTTACTATACCGGGGGAGAGACCCAGTACTTC,CASSYYTGGETQYF
TRBJ1-2,NA,NA,TRBV19,TGTGCCAGTAGACCAGCGGCGGGTCTCCGTAACTATGGCTACACCTTC,CASRPAAGLRNYGYTF
TRBJ1-1,NA,TRBD1,TRBV6-1,TGTGCCAGCAGTGAAGTGACAGGGGGCACGAACACTGAAGCTTTCTTT,CASSEVTGGTNTEAFF
TRBJ2-1,many,NA,TRBV20-1,TGCAGTGCTAGAGATCCGGGACTGAACCACAATGAGCAGTTCTTC,CSARDPGLNHNEQFF
TRBJ1-6,NA,NA,TRBV2,TGTGCCAGCAGTGTTCGGACAGTAAACTATTCACCCCTCCACTTT,CASSVRTVNYSPLHF
TRBJ2-7,many,TRBD1,TRBV28,TGTGCCAGCAGTGTGGCCGGGACAGGGAAGCCCAACGAGCAGTACTTC,CASSVAGTGKPNEQYF
TRBJ2-7,many,NA,TRBV20-1,TGCAGTGCTAGATCTTCCGGGGGGCAATTCTCCGAGCAGTACTTC,CSARSSGGQFSEQYF
TRBJ2-2,NA,TRBD2,TRBV7-9,TGTGCCAGCAGCCCACCGGGACTAAACACCGGGGAGCTGTTTTTT,CASSPPGLNTGELFF
TRBJ2-1,many,NA,TRBV24-1,TGTGCCACCAGTGATAGATTCTGGGGCGGGATTTCGGGTGAGCAGTTCTTC,CATSDRFWGGISGEQFF
TRBJ2-1,NA,NA,TRBV5-5,TGTGCCAGCAGCTTGGCCCGGGGTGGTGACTACAATGAGCAGTTCTTC,CASSLARGGDYNEQFF
TRBJ2-5,many,NA,TRBV7-2,TGTGCCAGCAGCGTATTAGCGGCGAACCAAGAGACCCAGTACTTC,CASSVLAANQETQYF
TRBJ1-5,many,NA,TRBV7-3,TGTGCCAGCAGCTTAAAGGCAGGGCTCAATCAGCCCCAGCATTTT,CASSLKAGLNQPQHF
TRBJ2-3,many,NA,TRBV7-3,TGTGCCAGCAGCTTTAGCGGTTCAATGCAGTATTTT,CASSFSGSMQYF
TRBJ1-4,NA,TRBD1,TRBV6-1,TGTGCCAGCAGTGATCAGGGGGGGGAAAAACTGTTTTTT,CASSDQGGEKLFF
TRBJ2-7,many,NA,TRBV5-8,TGTGCCAGCAGCCGGACAGCGACTAGCAACTACGAGCAGTACTTC,CASSRTATSNYEQYF
TRBJ2-5,many,TRBD1,TRBV6-5,TGTGCCAGCAGTTACACGGGACAGGGTCCGGGGGAGACCCAGTACTTC,CASSYTGQGPGETQYF
TRBJ2-3,many,NA,TRBV20-1,TGCAGTGCTAGAGGGCAGATTGATCAGTATTTT,CSARGQIDQYF
TRBJ2-7,many,NA,TRBV6-5,TGTGCCAGCCGGCTTCTAGCCGGACAAGCCTACGAGCAGTACTTC,CASRLLAGQAYEQYF
TRBJ2-3,few,NA,TRBV28,TGTGCCAGCAGTTGGACTAATACGCAGTATTTT,CASSWTNTQYF
TRBJ2-3,NA,TRBD1,TRBV12-5,TGTGCTAGTGGTTTGAGGACAGGGGGCACAGATACGCAGTATTTT,CASGLRTGGTDTQYF
TRBJ2-1,many,TRBD2,TRBV27,TGTGCCAGCAGACCAATCCCGGGACTAGCGCGATACAATGAGCAGTTCTTC,CASRPIPGLARYNEQFF
TRBJ2-7,many,NA,TRBV5-1,TGCGCCAGCAGCTCCTCGACAGGTCTGTACGAGCAGTACTTC,CASSSSTGLYEQYF
TRBJ2-2,NA,NA,TRBV6-1,TGTGCCAGCAGTTATAGCACAGTAAACACCGGGGAGCTGTTTTTT,CASSYSTVNTGELFF
TRBJ2-3,many,TRBD2,TRBV2,TGTGCCAGCAGTGAAGGCCTAGCGGGAGTCAACCCAGATACGCAGTATTTT,CASSEGLAGVNPDTQYF
TRBJ2-3,NA,TRBD2,TRBV20-1,TGCAGTGCTAGCTTGCGGGGGGATAGCACAGATACGCAGTATTTT,CSASLRGDSTDTQYF
TRBJ1-1,many,NA,TRBV6-6,TGTGCCAGCAGTTACCCGCCGAACACTGAAGCTTTCTTT,CASSYPPNTEAFF
TRBJ1-3,NA,NA,TRBV6-1,TGTGCCAGCAGAGGGTTTCTCGGAAACACCATATATTTT,CASRGFLGNTIYF
TRBJ2-7,many,TRBD2,TRBV5-1,TGCGCCAGCAGCCGAACCTTTATAGCGGGGCCCAACTACGAGCAGTACTTC,CASSRTFIAGPNYEQYF
TRBJ2-7,NA,TRBD2,TRBV20-1,TGCAGTGCCCTCACTAGCGGGAGGGCCGGAGAGCAGTACTTC,CSALTSGRAGEQYF
TRBJ1-4,many,NA,TRBV18,TGTGCCAGCTCACCCCAGGACTATGGAACTAATGAAAAACTGTTTTTT,CASSPQDYGTNEKLFF
TRBJ2-7,NA,TRBD2,TRBV28,TGTGCCAGCCTAGCGGGACACACCTACGAGCAGTACTTC,CASLAGHTYEQYF
TRBJ2-1,many,TRBD1,TRBV20-1,TGCAGTGCTAGAGGGGGAGGGACAGGGGTTGGGAATGAGCAGTTCTTC,CSARGGGTGVGNEQFF
TRBJ2-1,many,NA,TRBV7-2,TGTGCCAGCAGCTTAGCGCAAGGGGGGGGGCTGAATGAGCAGTTCTTC,CASSLAQGGGLNEQFF
TRBJ1-4,many,NA,TRBV20-1,TGCAGTGCCCCGGTGACAGTTCCTAATGAAAAACTGTTTTTT,CSAPVTVPNEKLFF
TRBJ1-5,many,NA,TRBV2,TGTGCCAGCGAATCTTCTAAGGGATTTCAGCCCCAGCATTTT,CASESSKGFQPQHF
TRBJ2-4,few,NA,TRBV4-1,TGCGCCAGCAGCCAGGCAGGGCTAGCCAAAAACATTCAGTACTTC,CASSQAGLAKNIQYF